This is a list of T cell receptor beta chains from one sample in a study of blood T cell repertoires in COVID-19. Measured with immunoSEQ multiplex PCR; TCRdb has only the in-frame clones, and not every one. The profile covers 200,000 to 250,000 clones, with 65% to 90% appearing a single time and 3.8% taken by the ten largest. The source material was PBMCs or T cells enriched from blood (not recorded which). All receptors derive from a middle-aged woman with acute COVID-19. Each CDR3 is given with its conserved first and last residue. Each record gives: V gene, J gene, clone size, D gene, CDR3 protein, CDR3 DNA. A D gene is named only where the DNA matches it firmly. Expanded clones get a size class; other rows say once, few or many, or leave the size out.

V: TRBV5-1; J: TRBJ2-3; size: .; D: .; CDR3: CASSPLETRGTDTQYF; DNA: TGCGCCAGCAGCCCATTAGAAACGAGAGGCACAGATACGCAGTATTTT
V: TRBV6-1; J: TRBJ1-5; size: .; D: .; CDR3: CASSEGSVYPYSNQPQHF; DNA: TGTGCCAGCAGTGAAGGGTCGGTCTACCCTTATAGCAATCAGCCCCAGCATTTT
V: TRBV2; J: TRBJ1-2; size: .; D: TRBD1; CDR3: CASSGWTGTIGDYGYTF; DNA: TGTGCCAGCAGTGGATGGACAGGGACCATCGGGGACTATGGCTACACCTTC
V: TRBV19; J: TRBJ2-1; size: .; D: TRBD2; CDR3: CAVSGRANEQFF; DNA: TGTGCCGTTAGCGGGAGGGCGAATGAGCAGTTCTTC
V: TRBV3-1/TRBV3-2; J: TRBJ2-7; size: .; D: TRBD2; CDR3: CASSQAPGRSYEQYF; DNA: TGTGCCAGCAGCCAAGCCCCCGGGAGGTCCTACGAGCAGTACTTC
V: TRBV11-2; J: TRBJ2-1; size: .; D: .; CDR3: CASSLDQGTYNEQFF; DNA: TGTGCCAGCAGCTTAGATCAGGGTACCTACAATGAGCAGTTCTTC
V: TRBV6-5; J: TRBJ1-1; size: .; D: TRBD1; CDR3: CASRPTGFGEAFF; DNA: TGTGCCAGCAGGCCGACAGGGTTCGGTGAAGCTTTCTTT
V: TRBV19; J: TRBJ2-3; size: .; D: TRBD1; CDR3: CASSSTGADTQYF; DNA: TGTGCCAGTAGCTCGACAGGGGCAGATACGCAGTATTTT
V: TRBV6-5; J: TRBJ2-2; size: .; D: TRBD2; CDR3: CASSLGTSRTGELFF; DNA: TGTGCCAGCAGTCTCGGGACTAGCAGGACCGGGGAGCTGTTTTTT
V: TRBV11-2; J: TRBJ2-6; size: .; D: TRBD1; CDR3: CASSPTLSTGGIGANVLTF; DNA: TGTGCCAGCAGCCCAACCCTTTCCACAGGGGGTATTGGGGCCAACGTCCTGACTTTC
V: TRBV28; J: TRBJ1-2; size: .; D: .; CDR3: CASTSGAFSYTF; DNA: TGTGCCAGCACCTCAGGGGCTTTTAGCTACACCTTC
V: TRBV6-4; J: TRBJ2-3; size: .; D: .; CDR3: CASSAGDTDTQYF; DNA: TGTGCCAGCAGTGCGGGAGACACAGATACGCAGTATTTT
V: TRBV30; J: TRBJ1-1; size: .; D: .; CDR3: CAWSAGVGMNTEAFF; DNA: TGTGCCTGGAGTGCGGGGGTAGGGATGAACACTGAAGCTTTCTTT
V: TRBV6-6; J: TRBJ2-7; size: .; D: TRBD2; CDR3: CASSLAGGPYEQYF; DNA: TGTGCCAGCAGTTTAGCGGGAGGGCCCTACGAGCAGTACTTC
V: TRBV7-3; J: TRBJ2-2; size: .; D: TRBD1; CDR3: CASSLSVAPTGHTGELFF; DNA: TGTGCCAGCAGCTTAAGTGTGGCACCGACAGGGCACACCGGGGAGCTGTTTTTT
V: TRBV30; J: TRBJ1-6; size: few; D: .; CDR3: CAWSFVGRPKMDSPLHF; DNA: TGTGCCTGGAGTTTTGTCGGCAGGCCGAAAATGGATTCACCCCTCCACTTT
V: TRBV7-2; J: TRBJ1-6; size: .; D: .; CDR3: CASSLGGARNSPLHF; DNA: TGTGCCAGCAGCTTAGGGGGCGCGCGGAATTCACCCCTCCACTTT
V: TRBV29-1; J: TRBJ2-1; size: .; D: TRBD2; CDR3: CSATGLAGTYNEQFF; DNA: TGCAGCGCCACGGGACTAGCGGGTACCTACAATGAGCAGTTCTTC
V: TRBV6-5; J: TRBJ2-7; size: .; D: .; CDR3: CASRGSGPADEQYF; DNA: TGTGCCAGCAGGGGGAGTGGACCGGCGGACGAGCAGTACTTC
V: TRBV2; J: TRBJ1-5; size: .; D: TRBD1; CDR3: CASSRSRQGSSNQPQHF; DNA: TGTGCCAGCAGTCGAAGCAGACAGGGAAGTAGCAATCAGCCCCAGCATTTT
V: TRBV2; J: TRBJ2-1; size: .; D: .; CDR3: CASTPLAYEQFF; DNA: TGTGCCAGCACCCCGCTAGCATATGAGCAGTTCTTC
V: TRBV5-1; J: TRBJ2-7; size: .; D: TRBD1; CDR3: CASSDRASSYEQYF; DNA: TGCGCCAGCAGCGACAGGGCAAGCTCCTACGAGCAGTACTTC
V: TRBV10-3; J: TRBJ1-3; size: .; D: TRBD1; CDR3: CAISGTGGTGNTIYF; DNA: TGTGCCATCAGCGGGACAGGGGGTACTGGAAACACCATATATTTT
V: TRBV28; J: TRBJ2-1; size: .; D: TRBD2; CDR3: CASSLLALEQFF; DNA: TGTGCCAGCAGTCTACTAGCGCTTGAGCAGTTCTTC
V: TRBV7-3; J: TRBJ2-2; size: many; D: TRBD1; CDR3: CASSPYRGSTGELFF; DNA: TGTGCCAGCAGCCCCTACAGGGGGAGCACCGGGGAGCTGTTTTTT
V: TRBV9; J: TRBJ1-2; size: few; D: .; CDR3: CASSAQGQRGFYGYTF; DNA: TGTGCCAGCAGCGCCCAAGGACAGAGGGGGTTTTATGGCTACACCTTC
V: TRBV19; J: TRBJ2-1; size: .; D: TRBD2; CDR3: CASSIDRGTSADEQFF; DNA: TGTGCCAGTAGTATAGATCGGGGGACTAGCGCTGATGAGCAGTTCTTC
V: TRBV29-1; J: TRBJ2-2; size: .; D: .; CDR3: CSAEDGANTGELFF; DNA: TGCAGCGCCGAGGACGGGGCGAACACCGGGGAGCTGTTTTTT
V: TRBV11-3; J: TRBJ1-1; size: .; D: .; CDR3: CASSQPSGGWGRNTEAFF; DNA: TGTGCCAGCAGCCAACCCTCGGGAGGGTGGGGTAGAAACACTGAAGCTTTCTTT
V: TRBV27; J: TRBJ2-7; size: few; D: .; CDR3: CASSLGRAPYEQYF; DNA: TGTGCCAGCAGTTTGGGCAGGGCTCCCTACGAGCAGTACTTC
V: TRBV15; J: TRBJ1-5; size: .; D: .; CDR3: CATSRERQGNQPQHF; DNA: TGTGCCACCAGCAGAGAGCGGCAGGGAAATCAGCCCCAGCATTTT
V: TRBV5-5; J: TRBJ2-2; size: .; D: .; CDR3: CASSWAVLVTGELFF; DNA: TGTGCCAGCAGCTGGGCCGTTTTGGTCACCGGGGAGCTGTTTTTT